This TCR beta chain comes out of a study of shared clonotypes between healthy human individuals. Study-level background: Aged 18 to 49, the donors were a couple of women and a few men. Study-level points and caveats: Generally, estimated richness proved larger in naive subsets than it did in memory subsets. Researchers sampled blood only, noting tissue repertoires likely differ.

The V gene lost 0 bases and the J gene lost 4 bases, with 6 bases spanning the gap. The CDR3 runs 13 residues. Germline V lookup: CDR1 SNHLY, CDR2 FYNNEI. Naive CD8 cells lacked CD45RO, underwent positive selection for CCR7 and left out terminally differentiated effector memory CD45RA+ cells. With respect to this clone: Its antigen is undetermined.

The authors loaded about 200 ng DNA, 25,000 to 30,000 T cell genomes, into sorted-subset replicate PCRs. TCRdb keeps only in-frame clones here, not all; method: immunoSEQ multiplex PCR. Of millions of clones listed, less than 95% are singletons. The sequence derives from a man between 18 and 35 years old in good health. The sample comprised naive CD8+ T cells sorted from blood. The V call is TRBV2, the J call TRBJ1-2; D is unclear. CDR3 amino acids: CASSEAYGYGYTF. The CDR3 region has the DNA TGTGCCAGCAGTGAAGCATACGGCTATGGCTACACCTTC.